The entry below describes one TCR beta chain. Its antigen is currently unknown. These data are taken from a study of OX40 agonist ivuxolimab in advanced cancers. General study findings and limits: At doses 0.1 to 3.0 mg/kg, CD4+ and CD8+ clones expanded. Antigens targeted by the expanded peripheral T cells were not determined.

The germline V and J ends were trimmed by 4 bases and 4 bases, with 17 bases remaining between them. The CDR3 totals 15 residues. CDR1 and CDR2 from the germline V gene are SGHNT and YYREEE (reference sequence). Patients were excluded for autoimmune disease history or systemic immunosuppression. Sequenced by immunoSEQ multiplex PCR; TCRdb stores in-frame clones only, minus some. The top ten clones hold less than 8% of a sample with about 90,000 clones, around 90% of them seen once. The source of this sequence is an adult with an advanced solid tumor such as melanoma, head and neck, liver or kidney cancer. This sample comprised CD4+ or CD8+ T cells sorted from blood, obtained in a trial of the OX40 agonist ivuxolimab. V gene TRBV5-4 combines with J gene TRBJ2-5; a possible D gene is TRBD2 (6 bases). CDR3 sequence: CASSPSEGTRETQYF. The DNA for the CDR3 is TGTGCCAGCAGCCCCTCGGAGGGTACTCGAGAGACCCAGTACTTC. Full variable domain (outside the CDR3, taken from reference TRBV5-4 and TRBJ2-5): ETGVTQSPTHLIKTRGQQVTLRCSSQSGHNTVSWYQQALGQGPQFIFQYYREEENGRGNFPPRFSGLQFPNYSSELNVNALELDDSALYLCASSPSEGTRETQYFGPGTRLLVL.